This T cell receptor (beta chain) was retrieved from a study of shared clonotypes between healthy human individuals. Overall study results and limits: It was only blood that was sampled, and tissue repertoires likely differ. Relative to clonotypes present in all four donors, those not shared had lower generation probabilities. Naive subsets typically showed greater estimated richness than memory subsets.

This clone was seen a handful of times. Its antigen is not known. Method: immunoSEQ multiplex PCR; TCRdb's copy keeps in-frame clones and lacks some. The sample lists 850,000 to 1,200,000 clones, roughly 80% occurring once. V lost 5 bases and J 3 bases, leaving 14 bases between the germline ends. The CDR3 runs to 15 residues. CDR1 is SEHNR and CDR2 is FQNEAQ in the germline V gene (reference sequence). This sequence originates from a man between 18 and 29 years old in good health. The V and J genes are TRBV7-9 and TRBJ1-5, with D maybe TRBD1 (5 bases). The sample was memory CD4+ T cells sorted from blood. Subset indicated: CD45RA-negative fraction. CDR3 sequence: CASSLQGENNQPQHF. Written as DNA, the CDR3 is TGTGCCAGCAGCCTCCAAGGGGAGAACAATCAGCCCCAGCATTTT.